The 24 T cell receptor beta chains below all came from one sample that was sequenced in a study of shared clonotypes between healthy human individuals. Naive CD8 cells lacked CD45RO, underwent positive selection for CCR7 and left out terminally differentiated effector memory CD45RA+ cells. Profiled with immunoSEQ multiplex PCR; TCRdb holds only in-frame clones, not every one. The sample has about 2.1 million clones, just over 90% seen once. The source material was naive CD8+ T cells from PBMCs. The source is a man between 18 and 29 years old in good health. Some clones in this sample may be carry-over from other donors' samples.

The gene calls are TRBV18 and TRBJ2-7; 7 nucleotides agree with TRBD1. Unmatched junction bases numbered 3, after V lost 2 bases and J lost 5 bases. Per germline, CDR1 KGHSH and CDR2 LQKENI. The length of the CDR3 is 13 residues. CDR3 in amino acids: CASSPDRAHEQYF. The CDR3 DNA reads as TGTGCCAGCTCACCAGACAGGGCTCACGAGCAGTACTTC.

The V call is TRBV5-1, the J call TRBJ2-2; 12 nucleotides match TRBD2. The CDR3 covers 18 residues. The germline gives CDR1 SGHRS, CDR2 YFSETQ. The ends lost 4 bases at V and 7 bases at J; junction bases unmatched: 14. The CDR3 bases are TGCGCCAGCAGCCCCGGTCCCCTAGCGGGAGGGCCGGGCGGGGAGCTGTTTTTT. It codes for CASSPGPLAGGPGGELFF.

The V gene is TRBV18, the J gene TRBJ2-7, with TRBD1 as a possible D gene (5 bases). This CDR3 spans 15 amino acids. Trimming shortened V by 0 bases and J by 2 bases, and 11 bases separated the two germline ends. CDR1 KGHSH and CDR2 LQKENI come from the germline V gene. This chain's CDR3 is CASSPPSQGTYEQYF. DNA of the CDR3: TGTGCCAGCTCACCACCGTCCCAGGGAACCTACGAGCAGTACTTC. Full variable domain (outside the CDR3, taken from reference TRBV18 and TRBJ2-7): NAGVMQNPRHLVRRRGQEARLRCSPMKGHSHVYWYRQLPEEGLKFMVYLQKENIIDESGMPKERFSAEFPKEGPSILRIQQVVRGDSAAYFCASSPPSQGTYEQYFGPGTRLTVT.

Here the CDR3 reads CSVTPRDRGQTDTQYF. The CDR3 DNA is TGCAGCGTCACACCACGGGACAGGGGGCAGACAGATACGCAGTATTTT. This rearrangement joins TRBV29-1 to TRBJ2-3; 12 nucleotides line up with TRBD1. Germline loops: CDR1 SQVTM, CDR2 ANQGSEA. V was pared by 6 bases and J by 3 bases, with 10 bases of the junction left unmatched. This CDR3 has 16 amino acids.

This clone was recorded once. V and J are TRBV11-2 and TRBJ2-5; D gene uncertain. CDR1 is SGHAT and CDR2 is FQNNGV in the germline V gene. The CDR3 sequence is 14 residues long. The V and J ends lost 3 bases and 4 bases respectively, with 12 bases between them. The CDR3 sequence: CASSFIGRGETQYF. CDR3 sequence (DNA): TGTGCCAGCAGCTTTATTGGACGAGGAGAGACCCAGTACTTC.

About this clone: An end of the junction does not agree with germline; a read error may underlie this. Distinct nucleotide sequences in the sample also encode this CDR3. This sequence joins TRBV27 and TRBJ2-7, with 11 bases fitting TRBD2. Germline V CDR1 and CDR2: MNHEY, SMNVEV (reference sequence). This CDR3 region has 15 residues. The CDR3 sequence is CASSLSTSGSYEQYF. The CDR3 nucleotides read TGTGCCAGCAGCTTATCAACTAGCGGGAGCTACGAGCAGTACTTC.

The rearrangement links TRBV15 to TRBJ2-7, with 11 bases matching TRBD1. Germline CDR1 and CDR2: LNHNV and YYDKDF (reference sequence). This CDR3 has 15 residues. The ends lost 5 bases at V and 3 bases at J; junction bases unmatched: 6. CDR3 coding DNA: TGTGCCACCAGCGTCTGGACAGGGGGCGGCTACGAGCAGTACTTC. It yields the protein CATSVWTGGGYEQYF. The full variable domain, its missing parts supplied by reference TRBV15 and TRBJ2-7, is DAMVIQNPRYQVTQFGKPVTLSCSQTLNHNVMYWYQQKSSQAPKLLFHYYDKDFNNEADTPDNFQSRRPNTSFCFLDIRSPGLGDTAMYLCATSVWTGGGYEQYFGPGTRLTVT.

V and J are TRBV27 and TRBJ2-7, with D tentatively TRBD2 (6 bases). The CDR3 is 14 amino acids. The germline V gene encodes CDR1 MNHEY and CDR2 SMNVEV (reference sequence). Trimming cost V 2 bases and J 5 bases, with 13 bases left between them. This CDR3 is CASSLGGAVHEQYF. CDR3 DNA: TGTGCCAGCAGTTTAGGCGGGGCCGTTCACGAGCAGTACTTC.

This clone was observed a single time. The sample contains more than one DNA sequence encoding this CDR3. CDR3 residues: CASSLGGPEAFF. The CDR3 DNA follows: TGTGCCAGCAGTTTAGGGGGGCCTGAAGCTTTCTTT. The chain employs TRBV28 and TRBJ1-1, with D possibly TRBD1 on 6 matching bases. Germline V CDR1 and CDR2: MDHEN, SYDVKM. The ends were cut back, 2 bases at V and 6 bases at J, with 7 bases in the middle. The CDR3 has 12 amino acids.

This chain links TRBV7-8 with TRBJ2-1, with D possibly being TRBD1 or TRBD2 (6 bases each). The CDR3 loop spans 16 amino acids. The germline CDR1 and CDR2 sequences are SGHVS and FQNEAQ. V gave up 5 bases and J gave up 2 bases, with 16 bases separating them. The CDR3 DNA follows: TGTGCCAGCAGCCTCAAGAGGGGGGAGCCCTACAATGAGCAGTTCTTC. Translation: CASSLKRGEPYNEQFF.

The CDR3 DNA follows: TGTGCCAGCAGCGCCGAGGGACAGGGAATCGAAAAACTGTTTTTT. This translates into CASSAEGQGIEKLFF. The V call is TRBV13, the J call TRBJ1-4; 9 nucleotides line up with TRBD1. V lost 5 bases to trimming and J lost 8 bases; unmatched junction nucleotides: 9. The CDR3 runs to 15 residues. Germline CDR1 is PRHDT and CDR2 is FYEKMQ (reference sequence).

The chain has TRBV19 and TRBJ1-5; a possible D gene is TRBD1 (5 bases). Germline CDR1 and CDR2: LNHDA and SQIVND (reference sequence). V lost 5 bases and J 7 bases, leaving 18 bases between the germline ends. The CDR3 spans 15 residues. This CDR3 is CASSPGLTSWQPQHF. CDR3 DNA sequence: TGTGCCAGTAGTCCAGGGCTCACCTCTTGGCAGCCCCAGCATTTT. Combining the CDR3 with reference TRBV19 and TRBJ1-5 gives the whole variable domain DGGITQSPKYLFRKEGQNVTLSCEQNLNHDAMYWYRQDPGQGLRLIYYSQIVNDFQKGDIAEGYSVSREKKESFPLTVTSAQKNPTAFYLCASSPGLTSWQPQHFGDGTRLSIL.

This rearrangement joins TRBV4-1 to TRBJ1-1; TRBD1 is a possible D gene (5 bases). This CDR3 contains 15 residues. V lost 1 base and J lost 0, with 9 bases in between. CDR1 and CDR2 (germline): MGHRA, YSYEKL. The CDR3 here is CASSQGPGLNTEAFF. The DNA of the CDR3 is TGCGCCAGCAGCCAAGGACCGGGGCTGAACACTGAAGCTTTCTTT.

The chain combines TRBV4-1 with TRBJ2-1; D is uncertain. CDR1 and CDR2 from the germline V gene are MGHRA and YSYEKL. This CDR3 comprises 16 residues. Trimming removed 2 bases at V and 4 bases at J, with 15 bases between. DNA for the CDR3: TGCGCCAGCAGCCAAACTCCCGGGCAATGGTACAATGAGCAGTTCTTC. Amino acid sequence: CASSQTPGQWYNEQFF.

This clone was picked up a small number of times. This chain links TRBV7-3 with TRBJ2-2; unclear D gene. V shed 2 bases and J shed 4 bases, with 5 bases lying between them. Germline CDR1 SGHTA, CDR2 FQGTGA. This CDR3 comprises 13 residues. CDR3 coding DNA: TGTGCCAGCAGCTTAGCCAGCACCGGGGAGCTGTTTTTT. Amino acids: CASSLASTGELFF.

The J gene is TRBJ2-1, the V gene TRBV29-1; D possibly corresponds to TRBD2 (5 bases). This CDR3 is built from 13 residues. CDR1 is SQVTM and CDR2 is ANQGSEA in the germline V gene. V lost 5 bases and J lost 1, with 9 bases in between. CDR3 amino acids: CSVRRGSYNEQFF. CDR3 DNA: TGCAGCGTTCGTCGGGGTTCCTACAATGAGCAGTTCTTC.

This clone was seen a handful of times. The J gene is TRBJ1-1, the V gene TRBV10-2; D gene ambiguous. The CDR3 has 12 amino acids. Germline V gene lookup returns CDR1 WSHSY and CDR2 SAAADI. V dropped 10 bases and J dropped 1 base, with 10 bases sitting between them. Written as DNA, the CDR3 is TGCGCCACCAGGCCAAGGAACACTGAAGCTTTCTTT. Its translation: CATRPRNTEAFF.

The chain is built from TRBV19 and TRBJ2-1; D uncertain. With 3 bases removed from V and 6 bases from J, the gap between germline ends came to 12 bases. Germline CDR1 is LNHDA and CDR2 is SQIVND (reference sequence). The CDR3 extends over 14 amino acids. DNA for the CDR3: TGTGCCAGTAGTATTCCGCGGAGAGGCAATGAGCAGTTCTTC. Translation gives CASSIPRRGNEQFF.

Comments on this clone: The sample has other DNA sequences that encode this CDR3 too. V and J are TRBV5-6 and TRBJ2-2; D remains ambiguous. There are 13 residues in the CDR3. Germline V gene sequence: CDR1 SGHDT, CDR2 YYEEEE. V dropped 1 base and J dropped 5 bases, with 6 bases sitting between them. The CDR3, as DNA: TGTGCCAGCAGCTTGAGTGCAACCGGGGAGCTGTTTTTT. It encodes CASSLSATGELFF.

On this clone itself: Other DNA sequences in this sample translate to the same CDR3. V is TRBV9 and J is TRBJ1-1, with a possible D match to TRBD1 (6 bases). Germline values: CDR1 SGDLS, CDR2 YYNGEE. The CDR3 runs 13 residues. The V and J ends lost 0 bases and 5 bases respectively, with 8 bases between them. The CDR3, as DNA: TGTGCCAGCAGCGTAGAGGGGGGGACTGAAGCTTTCTTT. Its translation: CASSVEGGTEAFF. Supplemented by reference TRBV9 and TRBJ1-1, the full variable domain reads DSGVTQTPKHLITATGQRVTLRCSPRSGDLSVYWYQQSLDQGLQFLIQYYNGEERAKGNILERFSAQQFPDLHSELNLSSLELGDSALYFCASSVEGGTEAFFGQGTRLTVV.

This chain connects TRBV7-3 to TRBJ2-2; 9 bases align to TRBD1. The germline V gene encodes CDR1 SGHTA and CDR2 FQGTGA. The V and J ends lost 3 bases and 4 bases, in that order; junction bases with no gene match: 9. The CDR3 spans 17 residues. The CDR3 is CASSFLGGQGFTGELFF. The CDR3 coding sequence is TGTGCCAGCAGCTTCCTAGGAGGACAGGGGTTCACCGGGGAGCTGTTTTTT.

The chain has TRBV11-2 and TRBJ2-7; TRBD1 is a possible D gene (6 bases). CDR1 and CDR2 from the germline V gene are SGHAT and FQNNGV. V was clipped by 3 bases and J by 0 bases, with 18 bases between them. This CDR3 has 17 residues. CDR3 amino acids: CASSLFREGVNSYEQYF. In DNA, the CDR3 is TGTGCCAGCAGCTTGTTCCGCGAGGGGGTAAACTCCTACGAGCAGTACTTC.

Only one count was recorded for this clone. This sequence joins TRBV4-3 and TRBJ1-4; D unclear. V lost 2 bases and J 2 bases, leaving 21 bases between the germline ends. This CDR3 is 19 amino acids long. Germline CDR1 and CDR2: LGHNA and YSLEER. As DNA, the CDR3 is TGCGCCAGCAGCCAAAGACTTGTGTTTGGAGGAAGGACTAATGAAAAACTGTTTTTT. Protein: CASSQRLVFGGRTNEKLFF.

The V and J genes are TRBV4-1 and TRBJ1-2; D possibly corresponds to TRBD1 (5 bases). CDR1 is MGHRA and CDR2 is YSYEKL in the germline V gene. V was shortened by 0 bases and J by 3 bases, with 11 bases between the two germline ends. CDR3 size: 15 residues. The CDR3 nucleotides read TGCGCCAGCAGCCAAGATGTTGGGGGGGACTATGGCTACACCTTC. Encoded protein: CASSQDVGGDYGYTF.